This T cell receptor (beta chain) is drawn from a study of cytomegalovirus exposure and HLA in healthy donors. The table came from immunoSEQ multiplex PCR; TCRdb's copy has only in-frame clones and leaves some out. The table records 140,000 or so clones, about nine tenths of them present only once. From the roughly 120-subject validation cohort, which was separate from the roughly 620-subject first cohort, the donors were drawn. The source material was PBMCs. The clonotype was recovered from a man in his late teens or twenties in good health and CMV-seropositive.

The DNA for the CDR3 is TGTGCCAGTCCCGGACTTTACCGCACAGATACGCAGTATTTT. It is translated as CASPGLYRTDTQYF. The chain uses TRBV19 and TRBJ2-3, with D possibly being TRBD2 (5 bases). The CDR3 is 14 amino acids. Germline-derived CDR1 and CDR2 are LNHDA and SQIVND (reference sequence). The V gene lost 8 bases and the J gene lost 1 base, with 13 bases spanning the gap.